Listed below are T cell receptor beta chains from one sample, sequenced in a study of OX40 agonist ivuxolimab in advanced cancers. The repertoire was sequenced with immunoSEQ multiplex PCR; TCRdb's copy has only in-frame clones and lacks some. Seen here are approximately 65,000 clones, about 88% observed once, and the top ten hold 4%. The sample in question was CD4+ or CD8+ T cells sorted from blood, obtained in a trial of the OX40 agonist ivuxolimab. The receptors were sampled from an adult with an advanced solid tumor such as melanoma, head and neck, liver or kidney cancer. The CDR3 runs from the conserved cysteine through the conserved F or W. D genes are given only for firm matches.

TGTGCCTGGAGGGAATCCGGGACAGCTAACTATGGCTACACCTTC,CAWRESGTANYGYTF,TRBV30,TRBD1,TRBJ1-2
TGCGCCAGTCGTCCTGGGCAGGGGAGCTATGGCTACACCTTC,CASRPGQGSYGYTF,TRBV5-1,NA,TRBJ1-2
TGCGCCAGCAGCGGGGGGACTAGCGGGAGGCGGTACGAGCAGTACTTC,CASSGGTSGRRYEQYF,TRBV5-1,TRBD2,TRBJ2-7
TGTGCCAGTAGTATAGTTAGGGGAGAGCAGTACTTC,CASSIVRGEQYF,TRBV19,NA,TRBJ2-7
TGTGCCAGCAGTTACGGACTTACTGACACTGAAGCTTTCTTT,CASSYGLTDTEAFF,TRBV6-5,NA,TRBJ1-1
TGTGCCAGCAGTCAGTCAGGGAACTACGAGCAGTACTTC,CASSQSGNYEQYF,TRBV28,NA,TRBJ2-7
TGCGCCAGCAGCTCGGGGGACAAGGGGTACGAGCAGTACTTC,CASSSGDKGYEQYF,TRBV5-1,NA,TRBJ2-7
TGTGCCAGCAGTGAGGTGGGGTGGCCAACTAATGAAAAACTGTTTTTT,CASSEVGWPTNEKLFF,TRBV6-1,NA,TRBJ1-4
TGTGCCAGCAGCGCCCGGGAGGGAGGGTATGGCTACACCTTC,CASSAREGGYGYTF,TRBV7-8,NA,TRBJ1-2
TGTGCCAGCAGGGGGGGCGGGACAGACTATGGCTACACCTTC,CASRGGGTDYGYTF,TRBV6-1,TRBD1,TRBJ1-2
TGTGCCAGCAGTTTCTTAGCGGGAGGGCCCGGCGGGGAGCTGTTTTTT,CASSFLAGGPGGELFF,TRBV6-5,TRBD2,TRBJ2-2
TGTGCCAGTAGTACCCCCCGGGGTGGGTCCTACAATGAGCAGTTCTTC,CASSTPRGGSYNEQFF,TRBV19,NA,TRBJ2-1
TGTGCCACCAGCCACAGCCGCTCTGGGGCCAACGTCCTGACTTTC,CATSHSRSGANVLTF,TRBV15,NA,TRBJ2-6
TGCGCCAGCAGCTTGGGGACTAGCGGGGATACGCAGTATTTT,CASSLGTSGDTQYF,TRBV5-1,TRBD2,TRBJ2-3
TGTGCCAGCAGTTTAGGAGGGAATTGGAGGTACGAGCAGTACTTC,CASSLGGNWRYEQYF,TRBV27,NA,TRBJ2-7
TGTGCCAGCACTGAGTCCGGGACAGGGAGCTACGAGCAGTACTTC,CASTESGTGSYEQYF,TRBV25-1,TRBD1,TRBJ2-7